These T cell receptor beta chains were read from a single sample in a study of immune heterogeneity within non-small cell lung tumors. Each CDR3 protein gets one entry after TCRdb re-called the multiplex PCR reads with MiXCR. In the table there are thousands of distinct CDR3 sequences, about a fifth of which are singletons. The source material was lung tumor tissue. The source is a man aged 60-69 years with non-small cell lung cancer. Both conserved end residues are part of each CDR3. The D gene is left open where the match is weak. Where a row states a size, it is once, few, many or the class of an expanded clone; other rows omit it.

CDR3aa,CDR3nt,v_gene,j_gene,d_gene,abundance
CASSLTDGELFF,TGTGCCAGCAGTTTGACAGACGGGGAGCTGTTTTTT,TRBV28,TRBJ2-2,.,medium-sized
CASSLEGRGRRYGYTF,TGCGCCAGCAGCCTCGAAGGTAGGGGGCGACGGTATGGCTACACCTTC,TRBV4-1,TRBJ1-2,TRBD1,medium-sized
CSASGLAVEQYF,TGCAGTGCTAGCGGACTAGCGGTCGAGCAGTACTTC,TRBV20-1,TRBJ2-7,TRBD2,medium-sized
CASSQDRGHGYTF,TGCGCCAGCAGCCAAGATAGGGGGCATGGCTACACCTTC,TRBV4-1,TRBJ1-2,TRBD1,medium-sized
CASRRGQQETQYF,TGTGCCAGCCGCCGGGGGCAGCAAGAGACCCAGTACTTC,TRBV6-1,TRBJ2-5,.,many
CASSRGQGGNHPQHF,TGTGCCAGTAGTAGAGGACAGGGAGGGAATCACCCCCAGCATTTT,TRBV19,TRBJ1-5,TRBD1,.
CSAREGQMNTGELFF,TGCAGTGCTAGAGAGGGCCAGATGAACACCGGGGAGCTGTTTTTT,TRBV20-1,TRBJ2-2,.,medium-sized
CASSQDRVYETQYF,TGTGCCAGCTCCCAGGACAGGGTATATGAGACCCAGTACTTC,TRBV18,TRBJ2-5,TRBD1,medium-sized
CAWTGPAFETQYF,TGTGCCTGGACAGGGCCGGCGTTCGAGACCCAGTACTTC,TRBV30,TRBJ2-5,.,many
CASSLLVAPQDEQFF,TGTGCCAGCAGCTTATTAGTCGCCCCTCAGGATGAGCAGTTCTTC,TRBV13,TRBJ2-1,.,medium-sized
CASSQEGTSGMGNEQFF,TGCGCCAGCAGCCAAGAGGGGACTAGCGGGATGGGCAATGAGCAGTTCTTC,TRBV4-1,TRBJ2-1,TRBD2,.
CSARRLAGLDTQYF,TGCAGTGCTAGACGACTAGCGGGATTAGATACGCAGTATTTT,TRBV20-1,TRBJ2-3,TRBD2,medium-sized
CASIAGVEQFF,TGTGCCAGCATTGCAGGGGTTGAGCAGTTCTTC,TRBV12-3/TRBV12-4,TRBJ2-1,.,medium-sized
CASSRSGAAKNIQYF,TGTGCCAGCTCACGTTCAGGGGCTGCCAAAAACATTCAGTACTTC,TRBV18,TRBJ2-4,.,many
CASSKGGGGSNSPLHF,TGCGCCAGCAGTAAGGGGGGGGGAGGTTCTAATTCACCCCTCCACTTT,TRBV10-1,TRBJ1-6,.,many
CATSDMGTGRTVELFF,TGTGCCACCAGTGATATGGGGACAGGGCGGACGGTGGAGCTGTTTTTT,TRBV24-1,TRBJ2-2,TRBD1,.
CASSVDRGRLNTEAFF,TGTGCCAGCAGCGTTGACAGGGGGAGACTGAACACTGAAGCTTTCTTT,TRBV7-2,TRBJ1-1,TRBD1,many
CASSLSEAGYFNEQFF,TGTGCCAGCAGCCTTTCCGAAGCGGGATATTTCAATGAGCAGTTCTTC,TRBV3-1,TRBJ2-1,TRBD2,many
CASSGWLADNEQFF,TGCGCCAGCAGTGGATGGCTAGCGGACAATGAGCAGTTCTTC,TRBV10-2,TRBJ2-1,TRBD2,medium-sized
CASSRTSGKSYNEQFF,TGTGCCAGCAGCCGCACCAGCGGGAAGAGCTACAATGAGCAGTTCTTC,TRBV7-3,TRBJ2-1,TRBD2,many
CASRGGNNQPQHF,TGCGCCAGCCGAGGCGGTAACAATCAGCCCCAGCATTTT,TRBV5-1,TRBJ1-5,.,.
CASSHRQGEVEQYF,TGTGCCAGCAGCCACCGACAGGGGGAAGTCGAGCAGTACTTC,TRBV28,TRBJ2-7,TRBD1,medium-sized
CATSDLRGTNTGELFF,TGTGCCACCAGTGATTTGCGCGGAACGAACACCGGGGAGCTGTTTTTT,TRBV24-1,TRBJ2-2,.,medium-sized
CASSLRGAAFYERYF,TGTGCCAGTAGTCTCAGGGGGGCGGCATTCTACGAGCGGTACTTC,TRBV19,TRBJ2-7,.,.
CASSQAAGGGTGELFF,TGTGCCAGCAGCCAAGCAGCGGGAGGGGGCACCGGGGAGCTGTTTTTT,TRBV14,TRBJ2-2,TRBD2,many
CASRGQDGYNEQFF,TGTGCCAGCAGGGGACAGGATGGGTACAATGAGCAGTTCTTC,TRBV6-1,TRBJ2-1,TRBD1,medium-sized
CASSSSGADYGYTF,TGTGCCAGCAGCTCTAGCGGGGCCGACTATGGCTACACCTTC,TRBV7-9,TRBJ1-2,.,large
CASSASIGGYTF,TGTGCCAGTAGTGCATCCATTGGAGGCTACACCTTC,TRBV19,TRBJ1-2,.,medium-sized
CASRTESGLNTGELFF,TGTGCCAGCAGAACAGAATCGGGACTTAACACCGGGGAGCTGTTTTTT,TRBV6-1,TRBJ2-2,.,medium-sized
CASSYASVSYEQYF,TGTGCCAGCAGTTACGCAAGTGTGAGCTACGAGCAGTACTTC,TRBV6-5,TRBJ2-7,.,medium-sized
CASSAAGTGANYGYTF,TGTGCCAGCAGTGCAGCCGGGACGGGGGCTAACTATGGCTACACCTTC,TRBV25-1,TRBJ1-2,.,many
CASSLRTDSPLHF,TGTGCCAGTAGTTTAAGGACCGATTCACCCCTCCACTTT,TRBV19,TRBJ1-6,.,medium-sized
CASSSGRMNNEQFF,TGTGCCAGTAGTAGCGGGAGGATGAACAATGAGCAGTTCTTC,TRBV19,TRBJ2-1,TRBD2,medium-sized
CASSLSSGRASEQFF,TGTGCCAGCAGTTTATCGAGCGGGAGGGCCAGTGAGCAGTTCTTC,TRBV27,TRBJ2-1,TRBD2,medium-sized
CSTYGTAEETQYF,TGCAGCACCTACGGGACAGCCGAAGAGACCCAGTACTTC,TRBV29-1,TRBJ2-5,TRBD1,few
CASSAGREGLEQFF,TGTGCCAGTTCCGCTGGGCGGGAGGGCCTTGAGCAGTTCTTC,TRBV18,TRBJ2-1,TRBD2,many
CASSPIDWGFSTNEKLFF,TGTGCCAGCAGCCCTATTGATTGGGGATTTTCCACTAATGAAAAACTGTTTTTT,TRBV5-8,TRBJ1-4,.,few
CASSLDSLDRLNEKLFF,TGTGCCAGCAGCTTGGATAGCCTGGACAGACTTAATGAAAAACTGTTTTTT,TRBV11-2,TRBJ1-4,.,.
CAISAGSETQYF,TGTGCCATCAGTGCAGGGAGCGAGACCCAGTACTTC,TRBV10-3,TRBJ2-5,.,few
CASSPPRGAGYGYTF,TGTGCCAGCAGCCCCCCCCGGGGGGCAGGCTATGGCTACACCTTC,TRBV12-3/TRBV12-4,TRBJ1-2,.,medium-sized
CASSESTLGETQYF,TGCGCCAGCAGTGAGTCCACCCTTGGGGAGACCCAGTACTTC,TRBV10-2,TRBJ2-5,.,many
CASSVQGSRLAEQFF,TGTGCCAGCAGCGTCCAGGGTTCTCGTCTCGCGGAGCAGTTCTTC,TRBV9,TRBJ2-1,.,medium-sized
CASSFYRGLSANYGYTF,TGTGCCAGCAGTTTCTACAGGGGACTCTCAGCTAACTATGGCTACACCTTC,TRBV28,TRBJ1-2,TRBD1,medium-sized
CASRVSGGSYEQYF,TGTGCCAGCAGAGTTTCAGGGGGTTCCTACGAGCAGTACTTC,TRBV2,TRBJ2-7,TRBD1,medium-sized
CASRPLAGGHNEQFF,TGTGCCAGTAGGCCTCTAGCGGGAGGTCACAATGAGCAGTTCTTC,TRBV19,TRBJ2-1,TRBD2,medium-sized
CASSEREGFKNIQYF,TGTGCCAGCAGCGAGCGGGAGGGTTTCAAAAACATTCAGTACTTC,TRBV9,TRBJ2-4,TRBD2,many